These 29 T cell receptor beta chains were all obtained from the same sample, sequenced in a study of response to subunit inactivated influenza vaccine. One entry per CDR3 protein results from TCRdb running MiXCR on the RT-PCR reads. The sample yields 530,000 or so distinct CDR3 sequences, 10% to 15% seen once. This sample comprised PBMCs from blood, obtained on the day of vaccination. The source of these receptors is a man between 45 and 60 years old who received an inactivated influenza vaccine.

The chain employs TRBV4-3 and TRBJ2-1, with 9 bases matching TRBD1. J was trimmed by 3 bases and V by 0 bases; bases with no gene match: 6. Germline V gene sequence: CDR1 LGHNA, CDR2 YSLEER. This CDR3 spans 17 amino acids. The CDR3 region has the DNA TGCGCCAGCAGCCAAGAGACCGGGACAGGGCACTACAATGAGCAGTTCTTC. Translating it yields CASSQETGTGHYNEQFF.

This chain links TRBV7-9 with TRBJ2-5, with TRBD1 identical over 9 bases. V was clipped by 5 bases and J by 13 bases; unmatched bases: 5. The CDR3 spans 11 residues. In germline, CDR1 is SEHNR, CDR2 FQNEAQ (reference sequence). CDR3 protein: CASSMDRGAYF. DNA of the CDR3: TGTGCCAGCAGCATGGACAGGGGAGCGTACTTC.

The rearrangement joins TRBV29-1 to TRBJ2-1; no definite D call. Germline V lookup: CDR1 SQVTM, CDR2 ANQGSEA. The germline V and J ends were trimmed by 0 bases and 0 bases, with 12 bases remaining between them. The CDR3 is 16 amino acids. CDR3 nucleotides: TGCAGCGTTGAAGATCGTGCAACACACTCCTACAATGAGCAGTTCTTC. This translates into CSVEDRATHSYNEQFF.

This clonotype has only a few counts. This chain connects TRBV28 to TRBJ2-1; 9 nucleotides match TRBD2. V lost 5 bases, J lost 11 bases, and 7 bases stayed unmatched. The CDR3 has 13 residues. Germline CDR1 MDHEN, CDR2 SYDVKM. CDR3 in DNA: TGTGCCAGCAGTAAGATTAGCGGGAGCAAGCAGTTCTTC. This encodes CASSKISGSKQFF.

This clonotype was observed a handful of times. This rearrangement joins TRBV20-1 to TRBJ2-3; D remains ambiguous. The germline CDR1 and CDR2 sequences are DFQATT and SNEGSKA (reference sequence). Trimming pared 3 bases from V and 2 bases from J, leaving 9 bases between. The CDR3 contains 13 residues. CDR3 sequence (DNA): TGCAGTGCTAGCCCAGCTCTCACAGATACGCAGTATTTT. It codes for CSASPALTDTQYF.

This chain joins TRBV27 and TRBJ2-3; maybe TRBD2 (5 bases). Germline V gene sequence: CDR1 MNHEY, CDR2 SMNVEV (reference sequence). The CDR3 is 15 residues long. The V and J ends lost 2 bases and 2 bases respectively, with 11 bases between them. In nucleotides, the CDR3 is TGTGCCAGCAGTTTAGTAGGACTGCTCACAGATACGCAGTATTTT. Protein: CASSLVGLLTDTQYF.

The genes are TRBV10-3 and TRBJ1-2; D might be TRBD1 (6 bases). The length of the CDR3 is 12 residues. Trimming stripped 7 bases from V and 2 bases from J, with 8 bases between. The germline CDR1 and CDR2 sequences are ENHRY and SYGVKD. The CDR3 bases are TGTGCCATCAACAGGGTGAACTATGGCTACACCTTC. This sequence encodes CAINRVNYGYTF.

The chain combines TRBV7-8 with TRBJ2-2; a possible D gene is TRBD2 (6 bases). CDR1 is SGHVS, CDR2 FQNEAQ, per germline. The V gene lost 5 bases and the J gene lost 6 bases, with 13 bases spanning the gap. The CDR3 has 14 amino acids. CDR3 amino acids: CASSPRLDPGELFF. The CDR3 DNA follows: TGTGCCAGCAGCCCCCGACTAGATCCCGGGGAGCTGTTTTTT.

This clonotype was seen at least ten times. This rearrangement joins TRBV3-1 to TRBJ1-1; D uncertain. V lost 0 bases and J lost 1, with 15 bases in between. Germline assignment: CDR1 LGHDT and CDR2 YNNKEL (reference sequence). CDR3 length: 17 amino acids. DNA of the CDR3: TGTGCCAGCAGCCAAGAATTACTTCGGGCGGAGAACACTGAAGCTTTCTTT. Its protein product is CASSQELLRAENTEAFF.

This clonotype was found many times. This rearrangement joins TRBV20-1 to TRBJ1-5; D not certain. Trimming shortened V by 4 bases and J by 7 bases, and 11 bases separated the two germline ends. Germline lookup yields CDR1 DFQATT and CDR2 SNEGSKA (reference sequence). The CDR3 is 12 amino acids. The CDR3 spells CSATWERQPQHF. The CDR3 DNA sequence: TGCAGTGCTACCTGGGAGAGGCAGCCCCAGCATTTT.

This clonotype was seen only a few times. V is TRBV4-3 and J is TRBJ2-7; TRBD2 matches at 10 bases. CDR1 is LGHNA, CDR2 YSLEER, per germline. The CDR3 extends over 18 amino acids. V trimming: 1 base; J trimming: 4 bases; junction bases outside the gene matches: 13. The CDR3 nucleotides are TGCGCCAGCAGCCAAGGAGTTTTAGCGGGAGGTTTTATGTACGAGCAGTACTTC. Translating it yields CASSQGVLAGGFMYEQYF.

V and J are TRBV9 and TRBJ2-3; no clear D. This CDR3 is built from 14 residues. Germline V gives CDR1 SGDLS, CDR2 YYNGEE. The V end lost 1 base, the J end lost 6 bases, and 12 bases lay between the germline ends. Here the CDR3 reads CASSVRPTLDTQYF. The CDR3 DNA reads as TGTGCCAGCAGCGTAAGGCCGACTTTGGATACGCAGTATTTT.

This clonotype was recorded at least ten times. This CDR3 is CASNSGRASDTQYF. The CDR3 DNA sequence: TGCGCCAGCAATAGCGGGAGGGCCTCAGATACGCAGTATTTT. This rearrangement joins TRBV5-1 to TRBJ2-3, with 11 nucleotides matching TRBD2. CDR3 length: 14 amino acids. Germline loops: CDR1 SGHRS, CDR2 YFSETQ. J gave up 4 bases and V 6 bases, and 4 bases lay outside the gene matches.

This rearrangement joins TRBV7-9 to TRBJ2-2; unclear D gene. Germline V CDR1 and CDR2: SEHNR, FQNEAQ (reference sequence). V lost 2 bases to trimming and J lost 3 bases, with 4 bases between them. There are 13 residues in the CDR3. The CDR3 DNA sequence: TGTGCCAGCAGCTTATTTTACACCGGGGAGCTGTTTTTT. Amino acid sequence: CASSLFYTGELFF.

V and J are TRBV24-1 and TRBJ2-3, with D possibly TRBD1 on 6 matching bases. The germline V and J ends were trimmed by 3 bases and 1 base, with 13 bases remaining between them. The CDR3 runs to 16 residues. From germline, CDR1 is KGHDR and CDR2 SFDVKD. This chain's CDR3 is CATSDMPGAGTDTQYF. CDR3 in DNA: TGTGCCACCAGTGATATGCCAGGGGCCGGCACAGATACGCAGTATTTT.

A few counts support this clonotype. This CDR3 is CASRGGLPRDTQYF. In nucleotides, the CDR3 is TGTGCCAGCAGGGGTGGACTCCCCCGGGATACGCAGTATTTT. The chain links TRBV7-9 to TRBJ2-3; weak D call: TRBD2 (5 bases). CDR1 and CDR2 from the germline V gene are SEHNR and FQNEAQ (reference sequence). The V end was cut by 6 bases, the J end by 6 bases, with 16 bases between. This CDR3 spans 14 amino acids.

This clonotype occurred a few times. The chain uses TRBV27 and TRBJ2-5; TRBD1 matches at 7 bases. Looked up from germline, CDR1 is MNHEY and CDR2 is SMNVEV (reference sequence). After removal of 2 bases from V and 2 bases from J, the junction contained 5 bases not matched to a gene. This CDR3 spans 15 amino acids. In nucleotides, the CDR3 is TGTGCCAGCAGTTTACGGGGACAGAGACAAGAGACCCAGTACTTC. This sequence encodes CASSLRGQRQETQYF.

The chain has TRBV28 and TRBJ2-5; possible D gene TRBD1, 6 bases. Germline loops: CDR1 MDHEN, CDR2 SYDVKM. The CDR3 spans 14 residues. V lost 5 bases, J lost 1 base, and 11 bases lay in between. CDR3 bases: TGTGCCAGCAGTCCCCCCAGGGGCCAAGAGACCCAGTACTTC. It codes for CASSPPRGQETQYF.

V is TRBV5-1 and J is TRBJ2-1, with TRBD2 matching over 9 bases. CDR1 is SGHRS, CDR2 YFSETQ, per germline. This CDR3 is 16 amino acids long. The ends lost 0 bases at V and 8 bases at J; junction bases unmatched: 9. CDR3 protein: CASSLDYAGGLHEQFF. CDR3 nucleotide sequence: TGCGCCAGCAGCTTGGATTACGCGGGGGGGCTCCATGAGCAGTTCTTC.

This clonotype occurred a few times. This chain uses TRBV6-1 with TRBJ2-1; D unresolved. The V and J ends lost 4 bases and 3 bases respectively, with 7 bases between them. The CDR3 consists of 13 residues. Germline CDR1 is MNHNS and CDR2 is SASEGT. CDR3 DNA sequence: TGTGCCAGCAGTGCCCCCTACTACAATGAGCAGTTCTTC. It encodes CASSAPYYNEQFF.

This clonotype has at least ten counts. The chain uses TRBV10-3 and TRBJ2-7; TRBD1 matches 9 bases. V lost 6 bases to trimming and J lost 7 bases; unmatched junction nucleotides: 7. Germline lookup yields CDR1 ENHRY and CDR2 SYGVKD. The CDR3 spans 13 residues. The CDR3 reads CAISPGQGVEQYF. The CDR3 DNA is TGTGCCATCAGCCCGGGACAGGGTGTGGAGCAGTACTTC.

This chain uses TRBV5-1 with TRBJ2-1, with D possibly matching TRBD2 (7 bases). V lost 4 bases and J 3 bases, leaving 17 bases between the germline ends. Per the germline V gene, CDR1 is SGHRS and CDR2 is YFSETQ. The CDR3 is made up of 16 amino acids. The CDR3: CASSPGRGAVYNEQFF. The CDR3 nucleotides read TGCGCCAGCAGCCCTGGTCGGGGGGCCGTCTACAATGAGCAGTTCTTC.

The chain combines TRBV5-1 with TRBJ2-1, with D tentatively TRBD2 (6 bases). V was shortened by 0 bases and J by 9 bases, with 16 bases between the two germline ends. Germline CDR1 reads SGHRS; CDR2 reads YFSETQ. The CDR3 is made up of 15 amino acids. The CDR3 loop reads CASSLGARRDGEQFF. The CDR3 nucleotides read TGCGCCAGCAGCTTGGGGGCTAGGCGGGATGGTGAGCAGTTCTTC. Together with reference TRBV5-1 and TRBJ2-1, the CDR3 gives the full variable domain: KAGVTQTPRYLIKTRGQQVTLSCSPISGHRSVSWYQQTPGQGLQFLFEYFSETQRNKGNFPGRFSGRQFSNSRSEMNVSTLELGDSALYLCASSLGARRDGEQFFGPGTRLTVL.

The chain combines TRBV9 with TRBJ2-6; D ambiguous. V was clipped by 0 bases and J by 0 bases, with 10 bases between them. Per germline, CDR1 SGDLS and CDR2 YYNGEE. The CDR3 consists of 17 residues. CDR3 DNA sequence: TGTGCCAGCAGCGTAGCAGGACCCACCTCTGGGGCCAACGTCCTGACTTTC. Translating gives CASSVAGPTSGANVLTF.

This clonotype turned up a few times. The chain recombines TRBV7-9 with TRBJ2-7; perhaps TRBD1 as D (6 bases). CDR3 length: 13 residues. The V and J ends lost 5 bases and 3 bases respectively, with 11 bases between them. CDR1 is SEHNR and CDR2 is FQNEAQ in the germline V gene (reference sequence). This CDR3 reads CASSPGHDYEQYF. CDR3 nucleotides: TGTGCCAGCAGCCCGGGACACGACTACGAGCAGTACTTC.

This clonotype has ten or more counts. V usage is TRBV5-5 and J usage is TRBJ2-3; possibly TRBD2 for D (5 bases). Germline loops: CDR1 SGHKS, CDR2 YYEKEE (reference sequence). There are 14 residues in the CDR3. With 2 bases removed from V and 2 bases from J, the gap between germline ends came to 9 bases. CDR3 residues: CASSFGEYTDTQYF. The CDR3 bases are TGTGCCAGCAGCTTCGGGGAATACACAGATACGCAGTATTTT.

The rearrangement joins TRBV6-1 to TRBJ2-2, with 9 bases aligning to TRBD1. Germline CDR1 is MNHNS and CDR2 is SASEGT. This CDR3 is 16 amino acids long. The J segment lost 1 base and the V segment lost 6 bases, leaving 6 bases of the junction unmatched. Here the CDR3 DNA reads TGTGCCAGCAGACAACAGGGGGCAAGGAACACCGGGGAGCTGTTTTTT. Its translation: CASRQQGARNTGELFF.

This clonotype has only a few counts. The rearrangement joins TRBV4-3 to TRBJ2-7; D uncertain. This CDR3 spans 18 amino acids. CDR1 LGHNA and CDR2 YSLEER come from the germline V gene. Trimming took 0 bases from V and 0 from J, leaving 18 bases between them. CDR3 residues: CASSQDLLRDTVSYEQYF. The CDR3 region has the DNA TGCGCCAGCAGCCAAGATCTCTTAAGAGACACCGTCTCCTACGAGCAGTACTTC.

In this sample, this clonotype turned up a few times. The chain links TRBV6-5 to TRBJ2-7; D gene ambiguous. This CDR3 is built from 15 residues. Trimming left V 0 bases short and J 2 bases short, with 11 bases between. Per germline, CDR1 MNHEY and CDR2 SVGAGI. This chain's CDR3 is CASSYSNVGTYEQYF. The CDR3 DNA reads as TGTGCCAGCAGTTACTCGAACGTGGGGACCTACGAGCAGTACTTC.